This entry lists 21 T cell receptor beta chains sequenced from one sample in a study of cytomegalovirus exposure and HLA in healthy donors. Data came from immunoSEQ multiplex PCR; TCRdb stores just in-frame clones and leaves some out. Of 120,000 to 150,000 clones listed, roughly nine tenths are singletons. Source material: PBMCs. These receptors came from a man younger than 35 in good health and CMV-seronegative.

The gene calls are TRBV11-2 and TRBJ1-5; tentatively, D is TRBD1 (6 bases). Trimming removed 1 base at V and 4 bases at J, with 11 bases between. CDR1 and CDR2 from the germline V gene are SGHAT and FQNNGV. The CDR3 consists of 15 residues. In nucleotides, the CDR3 is TGTGCCAGCAGCTTAGGGGTCCAGGGGAATCAGCCCCAGCATTTT. Protein product: CASSLGVQGNQPQHF.

The chain employs TRBV27 and TRBJ1-2; 9 bases map to TRBD1. The V gene's germline CDR1 is MNHEY and CDR2 SMNVEV (reference sequence). V trimming: 3 bases; J trimming: 8 bases; junction bases outside the gene matches: 13. The length of the CDR3 is 16 residues. This CDR3 is CASSFDPAQGAGGYTF. For the CDR3, the DNA is TGTGCCAGCAGTTTCGATCCTGCACAGGGGGCAGGAGGCTACACCTTC.

The DNA of the CDR3 is TGCGCCAGCAGCTTGGTCGCAGGGTCCCCCTACGAGCAGTACTTC. This codes for CASSLVAGSPYEQYF. V usage is TRBV5-1 and J usage is TRBJ2-7, with D possibly matching TRBD1 (5 bases). CDR3 length: 15 residues. Germline CDR1 is SGHRS and CDR2 is YFSETQ. V dropped 0 bases and J dropped 2 bases, with 12 bases sitting between them.

For the CDR3, the DNA is TGTGCCAGCTCACCGCCCCGTGAGTACCAAGAGACCCAGTACTTC. This encodes CASSPPREYQETQYF. The chain links TRBV18 to TRBJ2-5; D remains unclear. CDR1 is KGHSH and CDR2 is LQKENI in the germline V gene. The CDR3 runs 15 residues. V shed 3 bases and J shed 0 bases, with 11 bases lying between them.

This rearrangement joins TRBV5-1 to TRBJ2-7; D perhaps matches TRBD1 (5 bases). Germline lookup yields CDR1 SGHRS and CDR2 YFSETQ. With 0 bases removed from V and 6 bases from J, the gap between germline ends came to 13 bases. The CDR3 is made up of 14 amino acids. The CDR3 sequence is CASSLEYRLGEQYF. The CDR3, as DNA: TGCGCCAGCAGCTTGGAGTACAGGCTTGGCGAGCAGTACTTC.

The chain combines TRBV5-6 with TRBJ2-4, with D perhaps TRBD1 (6 bases). The CDR3 is 15 residues long. V dropped 4 bases and J dropped 0 bases, with 11 bases sitting between them. Germline lookup yields CDR1 SGHDT and CDR2 YYEEEE. For the CDR3, the DNA is TGTGCCAGCAGCCAAGGGGGTTTAGCCAAAAACATTCAGTACTTC. It encodes CASSQGGLAKNIQYF.

This clone occurred once. Other DNA sequences in the same sample also yield this CDR3. The V and J genes are TRBV12-5 and TRBJ2-3; 14 nucleotides match TRBD2. With V trimmed by 4 bases and J by 3 bases, 6 bases remained unmatched. CDR1 is LGHNT and CDR2 is FRNRAP in the germline V gene. The CDR3 runs to 17 residues. The CDR3 here is CASGSGTSGRGTDTQYF. The DNA of the CDR3 is TGTGCTAGTGGTTCCGGGACTAGCGGGAGAGGGACAGATACGCAGTATTTT.

J is TRBJ2-3 and V is TRBV18; a weak D match, TRBD2 (6 bases). This CDR3 spans 15 amino acids. Between the trimmed V and J ends, which lost 5 bases and 6 bases, there was a span of 18 bases. Germline CDR1 reads KGHSH; CDR2 reads LQKENI. The CDR3 bases are TGTGCCAGCTCAATCCCGGGACTGGCTGAGGATACGCAGTATTTT. It codes for CASSIPGLAEDTQYF. Filled out from reference TRBV18 and TRBJ2-3, the complete variable domain reads NAGVMQNPRHLVRRRGQEARLRCSPMKGHSHVYWYRQLPEEGLKFMVYLQKENIIDESGMPKERFSAEFPKEGPSILRIQQVVRGDSAAYFCASSIPGLAEDTQYFGPGTRLTVL.

The chain recombines TRBV30 with TRBJ2-1; D unresolved. The ends were cut back, 2 bases at V and 0 bases at J, with 14 bases in the middle. Per germline, CDR1 GTSNPN and CDR2 SVGIG (reference sequence). This CDR3 is built from 16 residues. CDR3 protein: CAWSRVARSSYNEQFF. CDR3 sequence (DNA): TGTGCCTGGAGTCGGGTAGCAAGAAGCTCCTACAATGAGCAGTTCTTC. The whole variable domain, remainder taken from reference TRBV30 and TRBJ2-1, is SQTIHQWPATLVQPVGSPLSLECTVEGTSNPNLYWYRQAAGRGLQLLFYSVGIGQISSEVPQNLSASRPQDRQFILSSKKLLLSDSGFYLCAWSRVARSSYNEQFFGPGTRLTVL.

The V and J genes are TRBV18 and TRBJ2-5; a possible D gene is TRBD1 (5 bases). Trimming took 1 base from V and 5 from J, leaving 17 bases between them. Germline assignment: CDR1 KGHSH and CDR2 LQKENI. The CDR3 has 16 residues. The CDR3 region is CASSPRTGSLGETQYF. CDR3 in DNA: TGTGCCAGCTCACCACGTACAGGCTCCCTAGGCGAGACCCAGTACTTC.

The V and J genes are TRBV30 and TRBJ2-3, with D possibly being TRBD1 (5 bases). V was pared by 0 bases and J by 0 bases, with 10 bases between. This CDR3 has 15 residues. Germline V gives CDR1 GTSNPN, CDR2 SVGIG (reference sequence). The CDR3 bases are TGTGCCTGGAGTGTATGGGGCCCTAGCACAGATACGCAGTATTTT. Its protein product is CAWSVWGPSTDTQYF. Supplemented by reference TRBV30 and TRBJ2-3, the full variable domain reads SQTIHQWPATLVQPVGSPLSLECTVEGTSNPNLYWYRQAAGRGLQLLFYSVGIGQISSEVPQNLSASRPQDRQFILSSKKLLLSDSGFYLCAWSVWGPSTDTQYFGPGTRLTVL.

The sample holds one count of this clone. V gene TRBV10-3 combines with J gene TRBJ2-3; 11 nucleotides line up with TRBD2. V gave up 3 bases and J gave up 4 bases; unmatched junction bases: 9. The CDR3 length is 17 residues. Germline CDR1 is ENHRY and CDR2 is SYGVKD. CDR3 loop: CAISDRTSGLGSDTQYF. CDR3 sequence (DNA): TGTGCCATCAGTGACCGGACTAGCGGGTTGGGTTCAGATACGCAGTATTTT.

The chain links TRBV25-1 to TRBJ1-1; 7 nucleotides line up with TRBD1. The ends lost 3 bases at V and 3 bases at J; junction bases unmatched: 7. The CDR3 has 15 residues. Germline values: CDR1 MGHDK, CDR2 SYGVNS. The CDR3 nucleotides are TGTGCCAGCAGTGATGAGGGGGCCAGGGACACTGAAGCTTTCTTT. Residues: CASSDEGARDTEAFF.

This chain joins TRBV28 and TRBJ1-2, with 8 positions matching TRBD1. The junction had 13 bases not matched to a gene; V was cut back by 10 bases and J by 6 bases. CDR1 and CDR2 (germline): MDHEN, SYDVKM. The CDR3 consists of 14 residues. DNA for the CDR3: TGTGCCACCCCTAATTCAGGGGGCGCGGATGGCTACACCTTC. Translation: CATPNSGGADGYTF.

The genes are TRBV13 and TRBJ2-7; D is perhaps TRBD1 (5 bases). The CDR3 is 14 residues long. Deletions cut 3 bases from V and 3 bases from J, with 12 bases between. Germline CDR1 and CDR2: PRHDT and FYEKMQ (reference sequence). CDR3 sequence reads: CASSFQGSVYEQYV. The CDR3 DNA sequence: TGTGCCAGCAGCTTCCAGGGCTCGGTCTACGAGCAGTACGTC.

This clone has just one count. The chain has TRBV5-1 and TRBJ2-2; 15 bases align to TRBD2. CDR3 size: 20 residues. Germline CDR1 is SGHRS and CDR2 is YFSETQ. With 3 bases clipped from V and 3 bases from J, the junction kept 12 bases outside the gene matches. The CDR3 reads CASSSTGLAGGPRDTGELFF. For the CDR3, the DNA is TGCGCCAGCAGCTCAACGGGACTAGCGGGGGGACCCCGGGACACCGGGGAGCTGTTTTTT.

This clone was seen once. The chain recombines TRBV19 with TRBJ1-5; 9 bases map to TRBD1. The J segment lost 2 bases and the V segment lost 8 bases, leaving 4 bases of the junction unmatched. CDR1 LNHDA and CDR2 SQIVND come from the germline V gene (reference sequence). The CDR3 is made up of 14 amino acids. DNA of the CDR3: TGTGCCAGTCGGACAGGGGAGGGCAATCAGCCCCAGCATTTT. It specifies CASRTGEGNQPQHF.

The chain has TRBV6-4 and TRBJ2-1; 10 bases match TRBD1. The CDR3 consists of 15 residues. Trimming took 4 bases from V and 9 from J; bases not matched to a gene: 9. From germline, CDR1 is MRHNA and CDR2 SNTAGT. This chain's CDR3 is CASSVSRTGGSEQFF. In DNA form, the CDR3 reads TGTGCCAGCAGTGTCAGTAGGACAGGGGGTAGTGAGCAGTTCTTC.

The genes are TRBV30 and TRBJ2-5; D perhaps matches TRBD2 (7 bases). CDR3 length: 12 amino acids. The V gene lost 5 bases and the J gene lost 7 bases, with 14 bases spanning the gap. Germline CDR1 GTSNPN, CDR2 SVGIG (reference sequence). Here the CDR3 reads CAWSPGGPTQYF. CDR3 sequence (DNA): TGTGCCTGGTCCCCGGGGGGCCCGACCCAGTACTTC.

The chain combines TRBV11-1 with TRBJ2-7; possible D gene TRBD1, 6 bases. CDR3 length: 16 amino acids. Trimming pared 5 bases from V and 6 bases from J, leaving 23 bases between. Germline lookup yields CDR1 SGHAT and CDR2 FQDESV (reference sequence). This CDR3 reads CASSRNPGTLSSEQYF. CDR3 nucleotides: TGTGCCAGCAGCCGAAATCCCGGGACACTCTCGTCCGAGCAGTACTTC.

The chain links TRBV5-1 to TRBJ2-5; D possibly corresponds to TRBD2 (6 bases). The ends were cut back, 4 bases at V and 1 base at J, with 14 bases in the middle. The CDR3 sequence is 15 residues long. Germline CDR1 and CDR2: SGHRS and YFSETQ. In DNA form, the CDR3 reads TGCGCCAGCAGCCAAATACTAGCCACCCAAGAGACCCAGTACTTC. Translation: CASSQILATQETQYF.